This entry lists 30 T cell receptor beta chains sequenced from one sample in a study of technical replicates of blood from several donors. Only in-frame clones appear in the TCRdb table, and some are missing; sequencing was by immunoSEQ multiplex PCR. The sample shows about 88,000 clones, over 90% of them seen only once. The sequencing sample was made of T cells isolated from PBMCs. The source is a human donor in good health.

The rearrangement links TRBV13 to TRBJ1-5; 9 bases match TRBD1. Germline values: CDR1 PRHDT, CDR2 FYEKMQ (reference sequence). CDR3 length equals 14 residues. The V segment lost 6 bases and the J segment 7 bases; nucleotides outside the gene matches: 7. As DNA, the CDR3 is TGTGCCAGCAGGACAGGGGGTAGGGGGCAGCCCCAGCATTTT. Translation gives CASRTGGRGQPQHF.

This clone was seen a single time. The chain uses TRBV4-1 and TRBJ1-4; a possible D gene is TRBD1 (6 bases). V was cut by 4 bases and J by 8 bases, with 20 bases left in between. Germline lookup yields CDR1 MGHRA and CDR2 YSYEKL. The CDR3 has 16 residues. The CDR3 here is CASSLTPGQTTEKLFF. The CDR3 DNA sequence: TGCGCCAGCAGCCTCACCCCGGGACAAACTACGGAAAAACTGTTTTTT.

The chain is built from TRBV6-6 and TRBJ1-2; 7 bases fit TRBD1. V dropped 6 bases and J dropped 5; count of bases not matched to a gene: 9. The germline V gene has CDR1 MNHNY and CDR2 SVGAGI (reference sequence). The CDR3 has 14 residues. CDR3 amino acids: CASSSSQQGYGYTF. The CDR3 DNA is TGTGCCAGCAGCTCAAGTCAACAGGGGTATGGCTACACCTTC.

This rearrangement joins TRBV19 to TRBJ2-1; D gene unclear. Trimming shortened V by 6 bases and J by 7 bases, and 10 bases separated the two germline ends. Germline V CDR1 and CDR2: LNHDA, SQIVND (reference sequence). The CDR3 spans 12 residues. Here the CDR3 reads CASSTQHNEQFF. As DNA, the CDR3 is TGTGCCAGTAGCACCCAACATAATGAGCAGTTCTTC.

In this sample, this clone turned up once. The chain recombines TRBV5-1 with TRBJ2-3; tentatively, D is TRBD2 (5 bases). Germline values: CDR1 SGHRS, CDR2 YFSETQ. Between the trimmed V and J ends, which lost 4 bases and 8 bases, there was a span of 17 bases. The CDR3 runs to 14 residues. This CDR3 is CASSQRQGRGTQYF. The CDR3 DNA reads as TGCGCCAGCAGCCAAAGGCAAGGTCGGGGTACGCAGTATTTT.

V usage is TRBV10-2 and J usage is TRBJ2-7; maybe TRBD2 (6 bases). CDR1 is WSHSY and CDR2 is SAAADI in the germline V gene. This CDR3 contains 15 residues. The V end was cut by 2 bases, the J end by 0 bases, with 11 bases between. The CDR3 nucleotides are TGCGCCAGCAGTGAGGGAAGGAGGGACTCCTACGAGCAGTACTTC. Its protein product is CASSEGRRDSYEQYF.

This chain connects TRBV5-6 to TRBJ2-2; 7 bases are shared with TRBD2. V dropped 4 bases and J dropped 7; count of bases not matched to a gene: 10. The CDR3 extends over 15 amino acids. CDR1 SGHDT and CDR2 YYEEEE come from the germline V gene. The CDR3 nucleotides read TGTGCCAGCAGCGGAATTACTAGCGCGGTCGGGGAGCTGTTTTTT. It translates to CASSGITSAVGELFF. Looking up the rest from reference TRBV5-6 and TRBJ2-2 gives the full variable domain: DAGVTQSPTHLIKTRGQQVTLRCSPKSGHDTVSWYQQALGQGPQFIFQYYEEEERQRGNFPDRFSGHQFPNYSSELNVNALLLGDSALYLCASSGITSAVGELFFGEGSRLTVL.

V is TRBV28 and J is TRBJ1-5; 8 bases map to TRBD1. This CDR3 spans 16 amino acids. CDR1 MDHEN and CDR2 SYDVKM come from the germline V gene. V lost 6 bases, J lost 3 bases, and 10 bases stayed unmatched. The CDR3 spells CASSSSQGVNNQPQHF. In DNA, the CDR3 is TGTGCCAGCAGCTCCTCACAGGGGGTTAACAATCAGCCCCAGCATTTT.

V usage is TRBV6-1 and J usage is TRBJ1-1, with D uncertain. Germline assignment: CDR1 MNHNS and CDR2 SASEGT. The CDR3 length is 14 residues. The V end lost 4 bases, the J end lost 1 base, and 10 bases lay between the germline ends. CDR3 sequence reads: CASSAGPQNTEAFF. In DNA form, the CDR3 reads TGTGCCAGCAGTGCTGGGCCTCAGAACACTGAAGCTTTCTTT.

The chain links TRBV28 to TRBJ1-1; weak D call: TRBD1 (5 bases). The CDR3 consists of 14 residues. The V end lost 5 bases, the J end lost 6 bases, and 16 bases lay between the germline ends. Per the germline V gene, CDR1 is MDHEN and CDR2 is SYDVKM. CDR3 DNA sequence: TGTGCCAGCAGTGTTTCGCCAGGGTCGTCTGAAGCTTTCTTT. Its translation is CASSVSPGSSEAFF.

The chain couples TRBV5-1 to TRBJ2-5; TRBD2 aligns across 7 bases. The J segment lost 2 bases and the V segment lost 7 bases, leaving 2 bases of the junction unmatched. The germline V gene encodes CDR1 SGHRS and CDR2 YFSETQ. This CDR3 comprises 12 residues. DNA of the CDR3: TGCGCCAGCGGGGGGGTTCAAGAGACCCAGTACTTC. It yields the protein CASGGVQETQYF.

V is TRBV28 and J is TRBJ2-1; D unclear. V was cut by 8 bases and J by 3 bases, with 11 bases left in between. Germline loops: CDR1 MDHEN, CDR2 SYDVKM. There are 13 residues in the CDR3. The CDR3 nucleotides read TGTGCCAGCCTCCCAGCAGGCTACAATGAGCAGTTCTTC. This translates into CASLPAGYNEQFF.

V is TRBV29-1 and J is TRBJ1-1; D unresolved. The CDR3 runs to 13 residues. V was cut by 6 bases and J by 1 base, with 12 bases left in between. Germline CDR1 and CDR2: SQVTM and ANQGSEA. As DNA, the CDR3 is TGCAGCGTATCTTTCCAACAGAACACTGAAGCTTTCTTT. Amino acid sequence: CSVSFQQNTEAFF.

The rearrangement links TRBV6-6 to TRBJ1-5, with 7 bases aligning to TRBD1. Per the germline V gene, CDR1 is MNHNY and CDR2 is SVGAGI (reference sequence). The CDR3 extends over 16 amino acids. After removal of 0 bases from V and 6 bases from J, the junction contained 8 bases not matched to a gene. The CDR3 protein is CASSYSEGAPSQPQHF. The CDR3 DNA reads TGTGCCAGCAGTTACTCAGAGGGGGCGCCGTCTCAGCCCCAGCATTTT.

The V gene is TRBV29-1, the J gene TRBJ2-2; 7 bases map to TRBD1. From germline, CDR1 is SQVTM and CDR2 ANQGSEA. CDR3 size: 14 residues. V was pared by 4 bases and J by 5 bases, with 7 bases of the junction left unmatched. Here the CDR3 reads CSVARQGRTGELFF. The CDR3, as DNA: TGCAGCGTTGCTCGACAGGGTAGGACCGGGGAGCTGTTTTTT.

The CDR3: CASSLDPSGSPGTDTQYF. CDR3 coding DNA: TGCGCCAGCAGCTTGGATCCTAGCGGGAGCCCGGGCACAGATACGCAGTATTTT. This sequence joins TRBV5-1 and TRBJ2-3, with 10 bases lining up with TRBD2. V trimming: 0 bases; J trimming: 1 base; junction bases outside the gene matches: 8. This CDR3 is 18 amino acids long. CDR1 SGHRS and CDR2 YFSETQ come from the germline V gene.

The gene calls are TRBV6-5 and TRBJ1-2; 9 positions match TRBD1. CDR3 length equals 15 residues. Germline V gene lookup returns CDR1 MNHEY and CDR2 SVGAGI. V was clipped by 4 bases and J by 2 bases; unmatched bases: 5. CDR3 in DNA: TGTGCCAGCAGTTCCTTCGACAGGGGGAACTATGGCTACACCTTC. Amino acids: CASSSFDRGNYGYTF.

The rearrangement joins TRBV20-1 to TRBJ2-2; the D is unclear. V was pared by 4 bases and J by 6 bases, with 6 bases between. Germline values: CDR1 DFQATT, CDR2 SNEGSKA (reference sequence). The CDR3 has 11 residues. DNA for the CDR3: TGCAGTGCTATAGACGCCGGGGAGCTGTTTTTT. It codes for CSAIDAGELFF.

The chain has TRBV6-1 and TRBJ1-1; no clear D gene. CDR3 length: 12 residues. Trimming left V 8 bases short and J 1 base short, with 8 bases between. The germline V gene has CDR1 MNHNS and CDR2 SASEGT. The CDR3 DNA sequence: TGTGCCAGCCACACGGGGAACACTGAAGCTTTCTTT. This codes for CASHTGNTEAFF.

The chain employs TRBV7-2 and TRBJ1-1; 7 bases line up with TRBD1. Germline-derived CDR1 and CDR2 are SGHTA and FQGNSA. CDR3 length: 15 amino acids. V was pared by 1 base and J by 5 bases, with 7 bases of the junction left unmatched. The CDR3 sequence is CASSLVPTGRTEAFF. The CDR3 nucleotides read TGTGCCAGCAGCTTAGTCCCGACAGGGAGGACTGAAGCTTTCTTT.

The chain links TRBV27 to TRBJ2-1; D is ambiguous. Trimming left V 0 bases short and J 5 bases short, with 8 bases between. Germline V gives CDR1 MNHEY, CDR2 SMNVEV (reference sequence). The CDR3 is 14 amino acids. CDR3 coding DNA: TGTGCCAGCAGTTTATCGTCAGGCAACAATGAGCAGTTCTTC. This sequence encodes CASSLSSGNNEQFF.

The chain recombines TRBV6-1 with TRBJ2-3; the D gene is possibly TRBD1 (5 bases). V lost 7 bases and J lost 0, with 11 bases in between. Germline loops: CDR1 MNHNS, CDR2 SASEGT. The CDR3 extends over 14 amino acids. The CDR3 here is CASKSGSSTDTQYF. CDR3 nucleotides: TGTGCCAGCAAGTCAGGGTCCAGCACAGATACGCAGTATTTT.

The genes are TRBV5-1 and TRBJ2-5; unclear D gene. Germline V gives CDR1 SGHRS, CDR2 YFSETQ. The V and J ends lost 3 bases and 2 bases respectively, with 11 bases between them. The CDR3 totals 14 residues. The CDR3 DNA reads as TGCGCCAGCAGCTCAGAGGAATTACAAGAGACCCAGTACTTC. It encodes CASSSEELQETQYF.

DNA for the CDR3: TGCGCCAGCAGCAGACTAGCGGGGGTGAACAATGAGCAGTTCTTC. Residues: CASSRLAGVNNEQFF. The chain employs TRBV4-1 and TRBJ2-1, with 12 positions matching TRBD2. With 5 bases clipped from V and 5 bases from J, the junction kept 4 bases outside the gene matches. Germline values: CDR1 MGHRA, CDR2 YSYEKL. The CDR3 covers 15 residues.

The chain carries TRBV6-5 and TRBJ2-2; D remains unclear. The germline V and J ends were trimmed by 2 bases and 2 bases, with 9 bases remaining between them. Germline V gene data show CDR1 as MNHEY and CDR2 as SVGAGI. This CDR3 spans 15 amino acids. Written as DNA, the CDR3 is TGTGCCAGCAGTTACAGCAGGCCTAACACCGGGGAGCTGTTTTTT. It specifies CASSYSRPNTGELFF.

This chain links TRBV11-2 with TRBJ2-4, with TRBD2 matching 11 bases. After removal of 5 bases from V and 5 bases from J, the junction contained 2 bases not matched to a gene. Germline V gene lookup returns CDR1 SGHAT and CDR2 FQNNGV. This CDR3 has 14 residues. For the CDR3, the DNA is TGTGCCAGCAGCAGGGGACTAGCGGAAAACATTCAGTACTTC. Its protein is CASSRGLAENIQYF. Full variable domain (missing parts from reference TRBV11-2 and TRBJ2-4): EAGVAQSPRYKIIEKRQSVAFWCNPISGHATLYWYQQILGQGPKLLIQFQNNGVVDDSQLPKDRFSAERLKGVDSTLKIQPAKLEDSAVYLCASSRGLAENIQYFGAGTRLSVL.

The rearrangement joins TRBV11-2 to TRBJ2-7, with 7 bases identical to TRBD2. Losses at the gene ends were 4 bases for V and 0 bases for J; bases not matched to a gene: 9. This CDR3 region has 16 residues. Germline V gene data show CDR1 as SGHAT and CDR2 as FQNNGV. Written as DNA, the CDR3 is TGTGCCAGCAGCTCCCCTCTAGCGGCCCTCTCCTACGAGCAGTACTTC. It translates to CASSSPLAALSYEQYF.

V gene TRBV2 combines with J gene TRBJ1-2, with a tentative D call TRBD1 (5 bases). V was cut by 4 bases and J by 3 bases, with 6 bases left in between. The V gene's germline CDR1 is SNHLY and CDR2 FYNNEI. The CDR3 is made up of 12 amino acids. The CDR3 protein is CASSGQYYGYTF. The CDR3 nucleotides are TGTGCCAGCAGTGGACAGTACTATGGCTACACCTTC.

V usage is TRBV11-2 and J usage is TRBJ2-2, with 9 bases lining up with TRBD2. Germline assignment: CDR1 SGHAT and CDR2 FQNNGV. CDR3 size: 15 residues. V shed 5 bases, J shed 2 bases, and the junction held 3 bases outside the gene matches. Here the CDR3 DNA reads TGTGCCAGCAGCATTAGCGGGGGTAACACCGGGGAGCTGTTTTTT. It translates to CASSISGGNTGELFF.

The chain combines TRBV4-1 with TRBJ2-7; possibly TRBD2 for D (6 bases). Germline V CDR1 and CDR2: MGHRA, YSYEKL. The CDR3 extends over 16 amino acids. The germline V and J ends were trimmed by 4 bases and 3 bases, with 19 bases remaining between them. CDR3 nucleotide sequence: TGCGCCAGCAGCCGGGTTCCGGGACTTCGTCTCTACGAGCAGTACTTC. As protein: CASSRVPGLRLYEQYF.